The 15 T cell receptor beta chains presented below share a single source sample, sequenced in a study of cytomegalovirus exposure and HLA in healthy donors. The study ran its PCR with 60 Vbeta and 13 Jbeta primers. TCRdb's table, derived via immunoSEQ multiplex PCR, lists solely in-frame clones and lacks some. The sample contains 95,000 to 150,000 clones, roughly 80% of which appear only once. Sequenced: PBMCs. The receptors stem from a woman in her 40s in good health and CMV-seropositive.

V usage is TRBV19 and J usage is TRBJ1-2; unclear D gene. The CDR3 spans 11 residues. From germline, CDR1 is LNHDA and CDR2 SQIVND (reference sequence). Trimming removed 8 bases from V and 8 bases from J, with 12 bases in between. This CDR3 reads CASARPGGYTF. CDR3 sequence (DNA): TGTGCCAGTGCCCGCCCGGGAGGCTACACCTTC.

V usage is TRBV27 and J usage is TRBJ2-7; the match to TRBD2 covers 7 bases. Trimming at V came to 5 bases and at J to 7 bases, leaving 2 bases not matched to a gene. This CDR3 is built from 11 residues. Germline assignment: CDR1 MNHEY and CDR2 SMNVEV (reference sequence). This CDR3 reads CASSGGGEQYF. The DNA of the CDR3 is TGTGCCAGCAGTGGCGGGGGAGAGCAGTACTTC.

This clone was seen a few times. The chain links TRBV27 to TRBJ1-1; TRBD1 might be the D (5 bases). V was pared by 7 bases and J by 1 base, with 10 bases between. CDR3 length: 13 residues. CDR1 and CDR2 from the germline V gene are MNHEY and SMNVEV (reference sequence). In DNA, the CDR3 is TGTGCCAGCATGAGGGGAGGGAACACTGAAGCTTTCTTT. Amino acid sequence: CASMRGGNTEAFF.

This rearrangement joins TRBV27 to TRBJ2-4; 9 nucleotides match TRBD1. The J segment lost 4 bases and the V segment lost 4 bases, leaving 5 bases of the junction unmatched. This CDR3 has 15 amino acids. CDR1 MNHEY and CDR2 SMNVEV come from the germline V gene (reference sequence). The DNA of the CDR3 is TGTGCCAGCAGTTCCCTCGGACAGGGGAAAAACATTCAGTACTTC. Translating gives CASSSLGQGKNIQYF.

The rearrangement uses TRBV10-3 and TRBJ1-5; 7 bases are shared with TRBD1. V dropped 6 bases and J dropped 6; count of bases not matched to a gene: 5. Germline V gene lookup returns CDR1 ENHRY and CDR2 SYGVKD. The CDR3 loop spans 13 amino acids. As DNA, the CDR3 is TGTGCCATCAGGACAGGGCTGGGTCAGCCCCAGCATTTT. Translating it yields CAIRTGLGQPQHF.

V usage is TRBV14 and J usage is TRBJ2-7, with D possibly TRBD2 on 6 matching bases. The CDR3 extends over 13 amino acids. Per the germline V gene, CDR1 is SGHDN and CDR2 is FVKESK. Trimming shortened V by 4 bases and J by 4 bases, and 11 bases separated the two germline ends. CDR3 sequence (DNA): TGTGCCAGCAGCCCGACTAGTAAGTACGAGCAGTACTTC. Its protein is CASSPTSKYEQYF.

Written as DNA, the CDR3 is TGTGCCAGCAGTCAAACCAGGGTAGGAAATCAGCCCCAGCATTTT. Translation gives CASSQTRVGNQPQHF. The chain uses TRBV6-5 and TRBJ1-5, with D possibly matching TRBD1 (5 bases). The germline CDR1 and CDR2 sequences are MNHEY and SVGAGI. The CDR3 length is 15 residues. Trimming removed 5 bases at V and 4 bases at J, with 15 bases between.

The chain recombines TRBV27 with TRBJ2-2; D is undetermined. Germline V gene lookup returns CDR1 MNHEY and CDR2 SMNVEV (reference sequence). The CDR3 spans 14 residues. V gave up 6 bases and J gave up 1 base, with 9 bases separating them. The CDR3 protein is CASSRHVNTGELFF. Written as DNA, the CDR3 is TGTGCCAGCAGCCGACACGTGAACACCGGGGAGCTGTTTTTT.

Only one count was recorded for this clone. V is TRBV6-5 and J is TRBJ2-5; D is possibly TRBD2 (6 bases). In germline, CDR1 is MNHEY, CDR2 SVGAGI. Trimming removed 5 bases from V and 1 base from J, with 11 bases in between. The CDR3 contains 14 residues. CDR3 DNA sequence: TGTGCCAGCAGTCAAGCGGGTCTCCAAGAGACCCAGTACTTC. It specifies CASSQAGLQETQYF.

The CDR3 is CASSLYSGGSGANVLTF. CDR3 DNA sequence: TGCGCCAGCAGCTTGTACTCAGGGGGCTCTGGGGCCAACGTCCTGACTTTC. The chain carries TRBV5-1 and TRBJ2-6; 7 positions agree with TRBD1. The CDR3 is 17 amino acids. Germline V gene sequence: CDR1 SGHRS, CDR2 YFSETQ. V was pared by 1 base and J by 0 bases, with 4 bases of the junction left unmatched.

Regarding this clone: One end of the junction is discordant with germline, which a read error may explain. This chain links TRBV30 with TRBJ2-3, with 9 bases fitting TRBD2. Germline CDR1 GTSNPN, CDR2 SVGIG (reference sequence). The CDR3 spans 15 residues. In DNA, the CDR3 is TGTGCCTGGAAACCCGCCGGGACTAGCAGAGATACGCAGTATTTT. Protein: CAWKPAGTSRDTQYF.

The rearrangement links TRBV4-2 to TRBJ1-1; D might be TRBD1 (6 bases). CDR3 length: 13 residues. The V end lost 3 bases, the J end lost 13 bases, and 18 bases lay between the germline ends. Per the germline V gene, CDR1 is LGHNA and CDR2 is YNFKEQ. DNA for the CDR3: TGTGCCAGCAGCCACGGTTCAGGGGTGAAGGGTTTCTTT. It codes for CASSHGSGVKGFF.

The chain is built from TRBV6-6 and TRBJ1-2; no clear D. The V and J ends lost 5 bases and 3 bases respectively, with 16 bases between them. In germline, CDR1 is MNHNY, CDR2 SVGAGI (reference sequence). The CDR3 covers 15 residues. The CDR3 sequence is CASSVPTRVDYGYTF. DNA for the CDR3: TGTGCCAGCAGTGTACCTACGCGCGTGGACTATGGCTACACCTTC.

The genes are TRBV19 and TRBJ2-7; D is possibly TRBD1 (7 bases). This CDR3 has 13 amino acids. V dropped 5 bases and J dropped 3 bases, with 11 bases sitting between them. Per the germline V gene, CDR1 is LNHDA and CDR2 is SQIVND (reference sequence). CDR3 residues: CASSPQGGYEQYF. CDR3 DNA sequence: TGTGCCAGTAGTCCGCAGGGGGGCTACGAGCAGTACTTC.

The chain joins TRBV7-2 to TRBJ2-7, with D uncertain. Between the trimmed V and J ends, which lost 5 bases and 0 bases, there was a span of 5 bases. This CDR3 is built from 12 residues. Per the germline V gene, CDR1 is SGHTA and CDR2 is FQGNSA. DNA of the CDR3: TGTGCCAGCAGCCTTCGCTCCTACGAGCAGTACTTC. Amino acid sequence: CASSLRSYEQYF.